This T cell receptor beta chain was sequenced for a study of early T cells in non-severe SARS-CoV-2 infection. In its sample, this clonotype was seen many times. As yet, its antigen is unknown. Germline assignment: CDR1 LGHDT and CDR2 YNNKEL (reference sequence). Between the trimmed V and J ends, which lost 0 bases and 5 bases, there was a span of 11 bases. The CDR3 extends over 16 amino acids. MiXCR, run by TCRdb on the 5' RACE reads, gives a single entry per CDR3 protein. The repertoire holds approximately 80,000 distinct CDR3 sequences, approximately 12% seen once, with about 3.5% in the top ten. Regarding the study as a whole: VDJdb matching favored anti-spike CD8 responses, missing private and CD4 specificities.

Material: whole blood. The rearrangement uses TRBV3-1 and TRBJ1-6; D unresolved. The source is an adult who was a healthcare worker with PCR-confirmed SARS-CoV-2 infection or an uninfected control (not recorded which). CDR3 bases: TGTGCCAGCAGCCAAGACAGCCAGCTAAATAATTCACCCCTCCACTTT. Protein product: CASSQDSQLNNSPLHF.